The 19 T cell receptor beta chains in this list originate from one sample, sequenced in a study of T-cell reconstitution after alpha-beta-depleted transplantation in children. Overall study findings and caveats: Most T-cell counts and diversity one year after the transplant came from T cells that were newly produced.

Unique molecular identifiers tagged the TCRbeta library. Via MiXCR, TCRdb re-called the PCR reads, giving one row per CDR3 protein. The data hold hundreds of thousands of distinct CDR3 sequences, with 6% to 10% observed a single time. For these TCRs, the target antigens are not known. Sequenced here: peripheral blood, sampled 360 days after TCRalphabeta/CD19-depleted stem cell transplant. Receptors originate from a female patient aged 2 to 10 who had a stem cell transplant for Fanconi anemia, so the T cells may come from the graft donor.

This clonotype has a count of ten or more. The rearrangement links TRBV28 to TRBJ1-1; 7 nucleotides line up with TRBD1. The CDR3 is 13 residues long. The germline V gene has CDR1 MDHEN and CDR2 SYDVKM. With 5 bases clipped from V and 13 bases from J, the junction kept 13 bases outside the gene matches. The CDR3 sequence: CASSLGTAGQCFF. The CDR3, as DNA: TGTGCCAGCAGTCTTGGGACAGCGGGCCAGTGTTTCTTT.

This clonotype showed up many times. The chain has TRBV27 and TRBJ2-2; TRBD2 aligns across 10 bases. The V segment lost 1 base and the J segment 7 bases; nucleotides outside the gene matches: 18. The CDR3 is made up of 20 amino acids. Germline loops: CDR1 MNHEY, CDR2 SMNVEV (reference sequence). Written as DNA, the CDR3 is TGTGCCAGCAGTTTATTCTATGGGCCTAGCGGGGGTAGAAGTGTCGGGGAGCTGTTTTTT. As protein: CASSLFYGPSGGRSVGELFF.

This clonotype was observed a handful of times. The chain employs TRBV25-1 and TRBJ2-4; D call uncertain. In germline, CDR1 is MGHDK, CDR2 SYGVNS. V was clipped by 3 bases and J by 3 bases, with 15 bases between them. This CDR3 spans 16 amino acids. CDR3 sequence: CASSELGTGVKNIQYF. The CDR3 DNA reads TGTGCCAGCAGTGAGTTGGGCACTGGCGTCAAAAACATTCAGTACTTC. Combining the CDR3 with reference TRBV25-1 and TRBJ2-4 gives the whole variable domain EADIYQTPRYLVIGTGKKITLECSQTMGHDKMYWYQQDPGMELHLIHYSYGVNSTEKGDLSSESTVSRIRTEHFPLTLESARPSHTSQYLCASSELGTGVKNIQYFGAGTRLSVL.

The rearrangement uses TRBV11-2 and TRBJ1-1; a possible D gene is TRBD1 (5 bases). CDR3 length: 17 amino acids. CDR1 SGHAT and CDR2 FQNNGV come from the germline V gene. The V gene lost 0 bases and the J gene lost 9 bases, with 23 bases spanning the gap. The CDR3 DNA reads TGTGCCAGCAGCTTAGAATGGGACGCCTCCTCCTCGATTAAAGCTTTCTTT. It yields the protein CASSLEWDASSSIKAFF.

This clonotype was seen many times. This chain uses TRBV20-1 with TRBJ2-3, with 8 bases lining up with TRBD2. Germline CDR1 is DFQATT and CDR2 is SNEGSKA (reference sequence). V shed 4 bases and J 5 bases; nucleotides not matched to a gene: 5. The CDR3 sequence is 13 residues long. The CDR3 spells CSATGGPQDTQYF. Here the CDR3 DNA reads TGCAGTGCTACGGGGGGGCCTCAAGATACGCAGTATTTT.

The rearrangement links TRBV28 to TRBJ1-2; D not certain. This CDR3 is built from 12 residues. Trimming removed 4 bases at V and 8 bases at J, with 11 bases between. Germline lookup yields CDR1 MDHEN and CDR2 SYDVKM. CDR3 DNA sequence: TGTGCCAGCAGTTCCCCCCGGCGGGGCTACACCTTC. Translation gives CASSSPRRGYTF.

This clonotype was detected ten times or more. The chain is built from TRBV28 and TRBJ1-4; 9 positions agree with TRBD1. The germline CDR1 and CDR2 sequences are MDHEN and SYDVKM. The CDR3 sequence is 16 residues long. Trimming took 4 bases from V and 9 from J; bases not matched to a gene: 12. CDR3 in amino acids: CASSSRTGEESKKLFF. CDR3 nucleotide sequence: TGTGCCAGCAGTTCAAGGACAGGGGAAGAATCGAAAAAACTGTTTTTT.

This clonotype was detected once. One junction end disagrees with the germline gene, perhaps due to a read error. The V gene is TRBV3-1, the J gene TRBJ2-1, with 9 bases lining up with TRBD2. Germline CDR1 and CDR2: LGHDT and YNNKEL (reference sequence). The CDR3 runs 18 residues. The chain's CDR3 is CASTQDQGRGGPYNEQFF. In DNA form, the CDR3 reads TGTGCCAGCACCCAAGATCAAGGGCGGGGGGGCCCCTACAATGAGCAGTTCTTC.

This clonotype was picked up many times. This chain links TRBV6-2 or TRBV6-3 with TRBJ1-1; TRBD1 might be the D (6 bases). The CDR3 contains 14 residues. Per germline, CDR1 MNHEY and CDR2 SVGEGT. Trimming pared 4 bases from V and 3 bases from J, leaving 12 bases between. The CDR3 here is CASSFNREYTEAFF. CDR3 nucleotides: TGTGCCAGCAGTTTTAACAGGGAATACACTGAAGCTTTCTTT.

This sequence joins TRBV11-2 and TRBJ1-5; no reliable D call. Per the germline V gene, CDR1 is SGHAT and CDR2 is FQNNGV. The CDR3 is 12 amino acids. V was cut by 3 bases and J by 7 bases, with 7 bases left in between. The CDR3, as DNA: TGTGCCAGCAGCTTCGGTCTACAGCCCCAGCATTTT. Translation gives CASSFGLQPQHF.

The CDR3 protein is CASSRDSGNTIYF. CDR3 bases: TGCGCCAGCAGCCGGGACTCTGGAAACACCATATATTTT. The chain links TRBV5-1 to TRBJ1-3; D remains unclear. Trimming took off 4 bases at V and 0 bases at J, with 5 bases between the two ends. Germline CDR1 reads SGHRS; CDR2 reads YFSETQ. The CDR3 totals 13 residues.

This clonotype was counted at least ten times. The chain employs TRBV7-9 and TRBJ1-1; TRBD1 agrees at 7 bases. J was trimmed by 3 bases and V by 4 bases; bases with no gene match: 5. This CDR3 comprises 14 residues. Germline V gene sequence: CDR1 SEHNR, CDR2 FQNEAQ (reference sequence). The CDR3 loop is CASSSQGRDTEAFF. As DNA, the CDR3 is TGTGCCAGCAGCTCACAGGGGAGGGACACTGAAGCTTTCTTT.

This clonotype has ten or more counts. Here the CDR3 reads CASGQETQYF. The CDR3, as DNA: TGTGCCAGCGGTCAAGAGACCCAGTACTTC. The chain is built from TRBV9 and TRBJ2-5; D is ambiguous. The CDR3 has 10 amino acids. Per germline, CDR1 SGDLS and CDR2 YYNGEE. Trimming took 7 bases from V and 2 from J, leaving 3 bases between them. Full variable domain (missing parts from reference TRBV9 and TRBJ2-5): DSGVTQTPKHLITATGQRVTLRCSPRSGDLSVYWYQQSLDQGLQFLIQYYNGEERAKGNILERFSAQQFPDLHSELNLSSLELGDSALYFCASGQETQYFGPGTRLLVL.

This clonotype has at least ten counts. V gene TRBV4-3 combines with J gene TRBJ2-1; D possibly matches TRBD1 or TRBD2 (5 bases each). The germline CDR1 and CDR2 sequences are LGHNA and YSLEER. Trimming stripped 4 bases from V and 3 bases from J, with 16 bases between. The CDR3 consists of 16 residues. The CDR3 sequence is CASSPFGTDLYNEQFF. CDR3 DNA sequence: TGCGCCAGCAGCCCTTTCGGGACGGACCTCTACAATGAGCAGTTCTTC.

This CDR3 is CSARDTGESYNEQFF. The CDR3 DNA follows: TGCAGTGCTAGGGACACAGGGGAATCCTACAATGAGCAGTTCTTC. The chain couples TRBV20-1 to TRBJ2-1; 7 positions agree with TRBD1. Germline values: CDR1 DFQATT, CDR2 SNEGSKA (reference sequence). The CDR3 runs 15 residues. With 3 bases clipped from V and 1 base from J, the junction kept 6 bases outside the gene matches.

There are many counts of this clonotype. The chain couples TRBV3-1 to TRBJ2-3, with a possible D match to TRBD2 (5 bases). The CDR3 is 14 residues long. Trimming took off 2 bases at V and 4 bases at J, with 10 bases between the two ends. Germline CDR1 and CDR2: LGHDT and YNNKEL (reference sequence). CDR3 sequence (DNA): TGTGCCAGCAGCCAAACTAGGGCCCCAGATACGCAGTATTTT. Protein sequence: CASSQTRAPDTQYF.

This clonotype was counted ten times or more. The V and J genes are TRBV14 and TRBJ2-7; tentatively, D is TRBD1 (5 bases). Germline V gene lookup returns CDR1 SGHDN and CDR2 FVKESK. This CDR3 is built from 14 residues. The germline V and J ends were trimmed by 0 bases and 2 bases, with 8 bases remaining between them. In DNA, the CDR3 is TGTGCCAGCAGCCAAGATCAGGGTGCCTACGAGCAGTACTTC. Translation: CASSQDQGAYEQYF.

This clonotype showed up just a few times. This chain joins TRBV6-2 or TRBV6-3 and TRBJ2-7; no clear D gene. Germline V gene sequence: CDR1 MNHEY, CDR2 SVGEGT. There are 14 residues in the CDR3. V lost 2 bases to trimming and J lost 2 bases, with 10 bases between them. This CDR3 reads CASSYASDTYEQYF. In DNA form, the CDR3 reads TGTGCCAGCAGTTACGCGTCCGACACCTACGAGCAGTACTTC.

This clonotype was counted ten times or more. The chain links TRBV6-5 to TRBJ2-5; D gene uncertain. There are 15 residues in the CDR3. The ends were cut back, 4 bases at V and 5 bases at J, with 17 bases in the middle. Looked up from germline, CDR1 is MNHEY and CDR2 is SVGAGI. Here the CDR3 DNA reads TGTGCCAGCAGTTTCGGTGTTGGGGTGAGGGAGACCCAGTACTTC. Translation gives CASSFGVGVRETQYF.